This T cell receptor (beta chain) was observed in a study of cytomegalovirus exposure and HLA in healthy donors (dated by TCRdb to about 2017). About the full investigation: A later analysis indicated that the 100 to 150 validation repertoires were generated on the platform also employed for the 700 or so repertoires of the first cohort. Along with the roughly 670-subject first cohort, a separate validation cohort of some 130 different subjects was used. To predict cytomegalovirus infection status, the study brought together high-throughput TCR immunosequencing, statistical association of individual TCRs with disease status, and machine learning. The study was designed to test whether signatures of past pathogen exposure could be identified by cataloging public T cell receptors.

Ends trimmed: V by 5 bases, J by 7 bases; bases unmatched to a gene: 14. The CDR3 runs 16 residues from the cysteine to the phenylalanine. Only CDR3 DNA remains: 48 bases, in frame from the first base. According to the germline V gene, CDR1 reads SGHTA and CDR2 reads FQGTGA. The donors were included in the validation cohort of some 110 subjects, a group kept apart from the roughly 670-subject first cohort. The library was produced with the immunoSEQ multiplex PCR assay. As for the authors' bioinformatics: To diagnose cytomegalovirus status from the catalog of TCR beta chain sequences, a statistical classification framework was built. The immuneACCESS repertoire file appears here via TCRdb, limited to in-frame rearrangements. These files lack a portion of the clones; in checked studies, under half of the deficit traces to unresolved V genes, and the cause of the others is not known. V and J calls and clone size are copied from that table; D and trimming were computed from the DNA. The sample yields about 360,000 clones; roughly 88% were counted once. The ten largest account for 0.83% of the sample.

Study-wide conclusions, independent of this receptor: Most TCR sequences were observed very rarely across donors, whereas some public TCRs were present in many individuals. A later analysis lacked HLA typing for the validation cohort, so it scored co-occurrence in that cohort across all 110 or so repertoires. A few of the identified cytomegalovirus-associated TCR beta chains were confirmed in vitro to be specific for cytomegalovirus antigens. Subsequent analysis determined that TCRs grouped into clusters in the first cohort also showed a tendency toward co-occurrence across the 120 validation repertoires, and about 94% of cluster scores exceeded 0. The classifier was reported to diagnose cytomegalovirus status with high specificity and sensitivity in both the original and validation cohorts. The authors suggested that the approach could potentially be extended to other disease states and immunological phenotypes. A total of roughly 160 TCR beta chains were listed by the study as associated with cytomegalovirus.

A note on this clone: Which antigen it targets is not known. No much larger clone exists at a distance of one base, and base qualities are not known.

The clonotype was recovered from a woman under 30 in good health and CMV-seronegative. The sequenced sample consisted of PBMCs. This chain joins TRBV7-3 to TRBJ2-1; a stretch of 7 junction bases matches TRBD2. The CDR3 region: CASSLVAGVYGNEQFF. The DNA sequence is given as TGTGCCAGCAGCCTGGTGGCGGGAGTATACGGGAATGAGCAGTTCTTC. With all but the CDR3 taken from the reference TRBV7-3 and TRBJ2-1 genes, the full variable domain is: GAGVSQTPSNKVTEKGKYVELRCDPISGHTALYWYRQSLGQGPEFLIYFQGTGAADDSGLPNDRFFAVRPEGSVSTLKIQRTERGDSAVYLCASSLVAGVYGNEQFFGPGTRLTVL.